These T cell receptor beta chains were read from a single sample in a study of shared clonotypes between healthy human individuals. TCRdb keeps only in-frame clones here, not all; method: immunoSEQ multiplex PCR. The table has 1.5 million to 2.5 million clones, roughly 95% seen once. Sequences were obtained from naive CD8+ T cells sorted from blood. These receptors originate from a man between 18 and 35 years old in good health. CDR3s include the opening cysteine and the closing phenylalanine or tryptophan. The D gene is left open where the match is weak. Clone size, where shown, is once, few, many, or a class for clones that have expanded.

d_call: NA
j_call: TRBJ1-2
clone_size: once
v_call: TRBV6-1
cdr3_nt: TGTGCCAGCAGTGAATTGGGGCAGGGGATCGGCTATGGCTACACCTTC
cdr3_aa: CASSELGQGIGYGYTF

d_call: NA
j_call: TRBJ2-5
clone_size: NA
v_call: TRBV5-6
cdr3_nt: TGTGCCAGCAGCTTGGCCTTAGGGAGAGAGACCCAGTACTTC
cdr3_aa: CASSLALGRETQYF

d_call: TRBD2
j_call: TRBJ2-7
clone_size: NA
v_call: TRBV11-2
cdr3_nt: TGTGCCAGCAGCCTCCCCCTCCGGACTAGCGGGAACTACGAGCAGTACTTC
cdr3_aa: CASSLPLRTSGNYEQYF

d_call: NA
j_call: TRBJ1-1
clone_size: many
v_call: TRBV13
cdr3_nt: TGTGCCAGCAGCTGGCGGGGGGCTCCTCAGGCAGCTTTCTTT
cdr3_aa: CASSWRGAPQAAFF

d_call: NA
j_call: TRBJ1-5
clone_size: NA
v_call: TRBV7-2
cdr3_nt: TGTGCCAGCAGCTCGTTCAATCAGCCCCAGCATTTT
cdr3_aa: CASSSFNQPQHF

d_call: NA
j_call: TRBJ1-1
clone_size: NA
v_call: TRBV29-1
cdr3_nt: TGCAGCGTTGAAGGGGACGGAAACACTGAAGCTTTCTTT
cdr3_aa: CSVEGDGNTEAFF

d_call: NA
j_call: TRBJ1-2
clone_size: few
v_call: TRBV21-1
cdr3_nt: TGTGCCAGCAGCCCTCTGGGACAGTCCTATGGCTACACCTTC
cdr3_aa: CASSPLGQSYGYTF

d_call: NA
j_call: TRBJ2-1
clone_size: NA
v_call: TRBV27
cdr3_nt: TGTGCCAGCAGTTTTACGGGGATTAACAATGAGCAGTTCTTC
cdr3_aa: CASSFTGINNEQFF

d_call: TRBD1
j_call: TRBJ2-1
clone_size: NA
v_call: TRBV10-3
cdr3_nt: TGTGCCATCAGGATCTACAGGGAAACAGGGGATGAGCAGTTCTTC
cdr3_aa: CAIRIYRETGDEQFF

d_call: TRBD1
j_call: TRBJ1-1
clone_size: NA
v_call: TRBV25-1
cdr3_nt: TGTGCCAGCAGTGGACAGGGGATCACTGAAGCTTTCTTT
cdr3_aa: CASSGQGITEAFF

d_call: NA
j_call: TRBJ1-5
clone_size: NA
v_call: TRBV6-1
cdr3_nt: TGTGCCACCCTAGGGGCCGTCGAGAAGCATTTT
cdr3_aa: CATLGAVEKHF

d_call: NA
j_call: TRBJ1-5
clone_size: NA
v_call: TRBV5-3
cdr3_nt: TGTGCCAGAAGCCTGAGAGAAGTGGGCAATCAGCCCCAGCATTTT
cdr3_aa: CARSLREVGNQPQHF

d_call: NA
j_call: TRBJ2-7
clone_size: NA
v_call: TRBV6-5
cdr3_nt: TGTGCCAGCAGTTACGACGGATATTACGAGCAGTACTTC
cdr3_aa: CASSYDGYYEQYF

d_call: NA
j_call: TRBJ2-3
clone_size: NA
v_call: TRBV5-4
cdr3_nt: TGTGCCAGCAGCAGTCGGGATGATTTCGTAGATACGCAGTATTTT
cdr3_aa: CASSSRDDFVDTQYF

d_call: NA
j_call: TRBJ2-7
clone_size: NA
v_call: TRBV27
cdr3_nt: TGTGCCAGCAGTTTTGGGGGGGCGACCTACGAGCAGTACTTC
cdr3_aa: CASSFGGATYEQYF

d_call: NA
j_call: TRBJ2-2
clone_size: NA
v_call: TRBV2
cdr3_nt: TGTGCCAGCAGTGAATTTATGGCGCTCAACACCGGGGAGCTGTTTTTT
cdr3_aa: CASSEFMALNTGELFF

d_call: TRBD2
j_call: TRBJ2-7
clone_size: NA
v_call: TRBV27
cdr3_nt: TGTGCCAGCAGTTTCTCGGCGGGGGAAACCTACGAGCAGTACTTC
cdr3_aa: CASSFSAGETYEQYF

d_call: TRBD1
j_call: TRBJ2-7
clone_size: NA
v_call: TRBV6-1
cdr3_nt: TGTGCCAGCAGTCGGGACAGGGACTACGAGCAGTACTTC
cdr3_aa: CASSRDRDYEQYF

d_call: NA
j_call: TRBJ1-4
clone_size: NA
v_call: TRBV15
cdr3_nt: TGTGCCACCAGCAGACCAACAGGGCTACATGAAAGACTGTTTTTT
cdr3_aa: CATSRPTGLHERLFF

d_call: NA
j_call: TRBJ1-3
clone_size: NA
v_call: TRBV19
cdr3_nt: TGTGCCAGTAGTATTACAGACTCTGGAAACACCATATATTTT
cdr3_aa: CASSITDSGNTIYF

d_call: NA
j_call: TRBJ2-7
clone_size: once
v_call: TRBV7-9
cdr3_nt: TGTGCCAGCAGAGCCGACATGTCCTACGAGCAGTACTTC
cdr3_aa: CASRADMSYEQYF

d_call: NA
j_call: TRBJ1-2
clone_size: NA
v_call: TRBV21-1
cdr3_nt: TGTGCCAGCAGCAAAAGGCGGGGAGTCAACGAGAGGGATTATGGCTACACCTTC
cdr3_aa: CASSKRRGVNERDYGYTF

d_call: NA
j_call: TRBJ1-6
clone_size: NA
v_call: TRBV2
cdr3_nt: TGTGCCAGCAAAAGTCGGGGCTCTAATTCACCCCTCCACTTT
cdr3_aa: CASKSRGSNSPLHF

d_call: NA
j_call: TRBJ1-1
clone_size: NA
v_call: TRBV5-1
cdr3_nt: TGCGCCAGCAGCCCGGACGGGGGGAGCACTGAAGCTTTCTTT
cdr3_aa: CASSPDGGSTEAFF

d_call: TRBD2
j_call: TRBJ2-7
clone_size: NA
v_call: TRBV4-3
cdr3_nt: TGCGCCAGCAGCCAAGGGACTAGCGGGCTGTACGAGCAGTACTTC
cdr3_aa: CASSQGTSGLYEQYF

d_call: NA
j_call: TRBJ1-2
clone_size: NA
v_call: TRBV5-4
cdr3_nt: TGTGCCAGCAGCTATGGATCTAGCTACACCTTC
cdr3_aa: CASSYGSSYTF

d_call: TRBD2
j_call: TRBJ2-5
clone_size: NA
v_call: TRBV28
cdr3_nt: TGTGCCAGCCGGGGGGAGGGACAAGAGACCCAGTACTTC
cdr3_aa: CASRGEGQETQYF

d_call: TRBD1
j_call: TRBJ2-7
clone_size: NA
v_call: TRBV7-9
cdr3_nt: TGTGCCAGCAGCCCACAGGACAGGGGCCACGAGCAGTACTTC
cdr3_aa: CASSPQDRGHEQYF

d_call: TRBD1
j_call: TRBJ2-2
clone_size: NA
v_call: TRBV10-3
cdr3_nt: TGTGCCATCAGTGATCCGGGACAGGGTCGGACCGGGGAGCTGTTTTTT
cdr3_aa: CAISDPGQGRTGELFF